This entry lists 28 T cell receptor beta chains sequenced from one sample in a study of T cells in Graves' hyperthyroidism and ophthalmopathy. TCR beta CDR3 sequences were amplified from RNA transcripts. The primer set for the first-round RT-PCR of the TCR CDR3 was HTBI. From the multiplex PCR reads, TCRdb called clonotypes with MiXCR, one entry per CDR3 protein. This sample has fewer than 650,000 distinct CDR3 sequences, with 14% found just once. Sequenced sample: blood. All receptors come from a woman aged 18-35 years with Graves' ophthalmopathy.

In its sample, this clonotype was seen many times. This sequence joins TRBV6-2 or TRBV6-3 and TRBJ2-7, with unresolved D. The CDR3 covers 11 residues. V was pared by 6 bases and J by 2 bases, with 5 bases between. CDR1 and CDR2 from the germline V gene are MNHEY and SVGEGT. CDR3 sequence (DNA): TGTGCCAGCAGCCACACCTACGAGCAGTACTTC. Translation gives CASSHTYEQYF.

The rearrangement uses TRBV6-1 and TRBJ1-6, with D perhaps matching TRBD1 (5 bases). V lost 2 bases and J 7 bases, leaving 9 bases between the germline ends. The CDR3 spans 14 residues. Germline V lookup: CDR1 MNHNS, CDR2 SASEGT. The CDR3 protein is CASSEMAGNSPLHF. DNA of the CDR3: TGTGCCAGCAGTGAAATGGCAGGGAATTCACCCCTCCACTTT.

Many counts were recorded for this clonotype. This chain uses TRBV20-1 with TRBJ2-7; the D is unclear. This CDR3 spans 15 amino acids. From germline, CDR1 is DFQATT and CDR2 SNEGSKA (reference sequence). Trimming shortened V by 0 bases and J by 5 bases, and 17 bases separated the two germline ends. CDR3 sequence: CSARDTEDAIDEQYF. For the CDR3, the DNA is TGCAGTGCTAGAGATACCGAGGACGCGATAGACGAGCAGTACTTC.

The table lists this clonotype with a few counts. The chain's CDR3 is CATSDLKNGLQETQYF. DNA for the CDR3: TGTGCCACCAGTGACCTAAAGAATGGGCTCCAAGAGACCCAGTACTTC. The V and J genes are TRBV24-1 and TRBJ2-5; D gene uncertain. Germline CDR1 reads KGHDR; CDR2 reads SFDVKD. The CDR3 has 16 residues. The ends were cut back, 4 bases at V and 1 base at J, with 15 bases in the middle.

This clonotype was counted at least ten times. V is TRBV12-3 or TRBV12-4 and J is TRBJ2-7; TRBD2 matches at 8 bases. The CDR3 consists of 16 residues. Trimming took 0 bases from V and 4 from J; bases not matched to a gene: 8. The CDR3 here is CASSLARVAGLYEQYF. The CDR3 bases are TGTGCCAGCAGTTTAGCGAGGGTAGCGGGACTATACGAGCAGTACTTC.

V usage is TRBV19 and J usage is TRBJ1-1, with D perhaps TRBD1 (6 bases). With 3 bases removed from V and 4 bases from J, the gap between germline ends came to 9 bases. Germline V gives CDR1 LNHDA, CDR2 SQIVND (reference sequence). The CDR3 contains 13 residues. CDR3 protein: CASSMGGATEAFF. CDR3 bases: TGTGCCAGTAGTATGGGGGGGGCCACTGAAGCTTTCTTT. The full variable domain, with the rest looked up from reference TRBV19 and TRBJ1-1, is DGGITQSPKYLFRKEGQNVTLSCEQNLNHDAMYWYRQDPGQGLRLIYYSQIVNDFQKGDIAEGYSVSREKKESFPLTVTSAQKNPTAFYLCASSMGGATEAFFGQGTRLTVV.

This clonotype showed up many times. This chain connects TRBV6-5 to TRBJ2-3; TRBD2 might be the D (5 bases). The V and J ends lost 0 bases and 2 bases respectively, with 9 bases between them. The CDR3 spans 15 residues. Germline loops: CDR1 MNHEY, CDR2 SVGAGI. CDR3 in amino acids: CASSYSGLITDTQYF. The DNA for the CDR3 is TGTGCCAGCAGTTACTCCGGACTCATCACAGATACGCAGTATTTT.

Ten or more counts support this clonotype. The genes are TRBV19 and TRBJ2-7; D call uncertain. Germline V CDR1 and CDR2: LNHDA, SQIVND (reference sequence). V shed 6 bases and J shed 0 bases, with 12 bases lying between them. This CDR3 is built from 14 residues. The CDR3: CASRVQPSSYEQYF. DNA for the CDR3: TGTGCCAGTAGGGTCCAGCCAAGCTCCTACGAGCAGTACTTC.

This clonotype was found many times. The chain links TRBV19 to TRBJ2-3; D might be TRBD2 (6 bases). V was clipped by 7 bases and J by 0 bases, with 11 bases between them. CDR3 length: 14 residues. CDR1 LNHDA and CDR2 SQIVND come from the germline V gene (reference sequence). The CDR3 reads CASTMAGSTDTQYF. For the CDR3, the DNA is TGTGCCAGTACTATGGCGGGAAGCACAGATACGCAGTATTTT.

This clonotype was counted many times. The CDR3 DNA follows: TGTGCCAGCAGCCGCGGGACAATGGCTAATGAAAAACTGTTTTTT. It is translated as CASSRGTMANEKLFF. V and J are TRBV12-3 or TRBV12-4 and TRBJ1-4; D might be TRBD1 (6 bases). V gave up 6 bases and J gave up 3 bases, with 14 bases separating them. The CDR3 spans 15 residues.

There are many counts of this clonotype. The chain combines TRBV2 with TRBJ1-6, with 10 bases aligning to TRBD1. V was clipped by 6 bases and J by 8 bases; unmatched bases: 1. Germline CDR1 SNHLY, CDR2 FYNNEI. This CDR3 is 13 amino acids long. The CDR3 region is CASRGTGDSPLHF. In nucleotides, the CDR3 is TGTGCCAGCAGGGGGACAGGGGATTCACCCCTCCACTTT.

The rearrangement joins TRBV3-1 to TRBJ1-1; D is uncertain. V shed 6 bases and J shed 7 bases, with 18 bases lying between them. This CDR3 spans 14 amino acids. CDR1 is LGHDT, CDR2 YNNKEL, per germline (reference sequence). CDR3 bases: TGTGCCAGCAGTCCAAGGCCAGTGTCAGTTGAAGCTTTCTTT. Amino acid sequence: CASSPRPVSVEAFF.

This clonotype came up a few times. The V and J genes are TRBV16 and TRBJ1-1; a possible D gene is TRBD1 (6 bases). Germline-derived CDR1 and CDR2 are KGHSY and FQNENV. CDR3 length: 15 residues. V lost 4 bases and J lost 5, with 17 bases in between. CDR3 nucleotides: TGTGCCAGCAGCCTTCTCAGGGGTTTTGGGACTGAAGCTTTCTTT. Translating it yields CASSLLRGFGTEAFF.

This clonotype was picked up many times. The chain combines TRBV27 with TRBJ2-5; 7 bases fit TRBD2. Per the germline V gene, CDR1 is MNHEY and CDR2 is SMNVEV (reference sequence). This CDR3 is 16 amino acids long. The junction had 16 bases not matched to a gene; V was cut back by 7 bases and J by 5 bases. The DNA of the CDR3 is TGTGCCAGCAACCCTTTCTCTGGGGGGGGATGTGAGACCCAGTACTTC. Residues: CASNPFSGGGCETQYF.

This clonotype was picked up a small number of times. This chain uses TRBV15 with TRBJ2-3; the D call may be TRBD1 or TRBD2 (5 bases each). Trimming shortened V by 0 bases and J by 5 bases, and 18 bases separated the two germline ends. Per germline, CDR1 LNHNV and CDR2 YYDKDF (reference sequence). The CDR3 extends over 17 amino acids. The CDR3 here is CATSRDAPGTLRDTQYF. The CDR3 coding sequence is TGTGCCACCAGCAGAGACGCCCCCGGGACGCTGAGAGATACGCAGTATTTT.

This clonotype was counted only a few times. The V gene is TRBV7-9, the J gene TRBJ2-2; TRBD1 matches at 12 bases. V lost 9 bases, J lost 7 bases, and 9 bases stayed unmatched. CDR1 and CDR2 (germline): SEHNR, FQNEAQ (reference sequence). CDR3 length equals 15 residues. The CDR3 region is CARTGQGASFGELFF. For the CDR3, the DNA is TGTGCCAGAACGGGACAGGGGGCTTCATTCGGGGAGCTGTTTTTT.

This clonotype was detected ten times or more. J is TRBJ2-7 and V is TRBV11-2; 9 nucleotides agree with TRBD1. Germline CDR1 and CDR2: SGHAT and FQNNGV. The CDR3 has 19 residues. V shed 4 bases and J 0 bases; nucleotides not matched to a gene: 16. The CDR3 here is CASSSLVRTGVLSSYEQYF. The CDR3 DNA is TGTGCCAGCAGCTCACTAGTACGGACAGGGGTCTTAAGCTCCTACGAGCAGTACTTC.

This clonotype occurred many times. At one end the junction does not follow the germline gene, possibly because of a read error. The CDR3 here is CASGGWRVWREGPYDEQFF. As DNA, the CDR3 is TGTGCTAGTGGTGGGTGGCGGGTTTGGCGGGAGGGACCCTACGATGAGCAGTTCTTC. The chain recombines TRBV12-5 with TRBJ2-1; 9 nucleotides line up with TRBD2. The length of the CDR3 is 19 residues. Germline V gene data show CDR1 as LGHNT and CDR2 as FRNRAP.

This clonotype has more than one count but fewer than ten. The CDR3 loop reads CAWSPPGARPGQPQHF. CDR3 bases: TGTGCCTGGAGCCCCCCCGGGGCCCGCCCCGGGCAGCCCCAGCATTTT. The chain employs TRBV30 and TRBJ1-5, with D possibly TRBD1 on 5 matching bases. Germline-derived CDR1 and CDR2 are GTSNPN and SVGIG (reference sequence). The V end lost 3 bases, the J end lost 7 bases, and 22 bases lay between the germline ends. The CDR3 length is 16 residues.

This clonotype was recorded at least ten times. This chain connects TRBV6-1 to TRBJ2-6, with 8 positions matching TRBD1. The V gene's germline CDR1 is MNHNS and CDR2 SASEGT. The CDR3 spans 15 residues. V gave up 5 bases and J gave up 7 bases; unmatched junction bases: 7. The CDR3 nucleotides read TGTGCCAGCAGTAGAACCGGGACAGGCGCCAACGTCCTGACTTTC. Translating it yields CASSRTGTGANVLTF.

In this sample, this clonotype turned up many times. One junction end does not reproduce the germline sequence, and a read error may be involved. This chain connects TRBV7-7 to TRBJ2-1; perhaps TRBD2 as D (7 bases). The CDR3 is 14 residues long. Germline-derived CDR1 and CDR2 are SSHAT and FNYEAQ (reference sequence). The CDR3 DNA reads TGTGCTAGCAGCTCAAGTAGGGAGGGGGTCGAGCAGTTCTTC. Its translation: CASSSSREGVEQFF.

This chain connects TRBV19 to TRBJ1-2; 9 bases match TRBD1. Germline values: CDR1 LNHDA, CDR2 SQIVND (reference sequence). The CDR3 is made up of 16 amino acids. The junction had 10 bases not matched to a gene; V was cut back by 6 bases and J by 2 bases. The CDR3, as DNA: TGTGCCAGTAGGGGACAGGGCCAAGGCTCCAACTATGGCTACACCTTC. Translated, it gives CASRGQGQGSNYGYTF.

The sample holds many counts of this clonotype. The CDR3 reads CSAARTSDYNEQFF. The CDR3 DNA is TGCAGTGCGGCCCGGACTAGCGACTACAATGAGCAGTTCTTC. The chain employs TRBV20-1 and TRBJ2-1, with 9 bases that match TRBD2. J gave up 3 bases and V 6 bases, and 6 bases lay outside the gene matches. CDR1 and CDR2 (germline): DFQATT, SNEGSKA (reference sequence). CDR3 size: 14 residues.

This clonotype appeared a few times. CDR3 residues: CASSVVPGNTIYF. In DNA form, the CDR3 reads TGTGCCAGCAGCGTAGTACCTGGAAACACCATATATTTT. This chain connects TRBV9 to TRBJ1-3; unclear D gene. Trimming removed 0 bases from V and 2 bases from J, with 3 bases in between. The CDR3 loop spans 13 amino acids. The germline gives CDR1 SGDLS, CDR2 YYNGEE.

This clonotype was picked up many times. The chain recombines TRBV5-1 with TRBJ2-7; D possibly matches TRBD1 or TRBD2 (6 bases each). Germline values: CDR1 SGHRS, CDR2 YFSETQ. V was cut by 2 bases and J by 0 bases, with 12 bases left in between. The CDR3 is 15 residues long. Here the CDR3 reads CASSFGGPSSYEQYF. CDR3 in DNA: TGCGCCAGCAGCTTTGGGGGGCCGAGCTCCTACGAGCAGTACTTC.

There are many counts of this clonotype. The J gene is TRBJ2-7, the V gene TRBV7-9; TRBD1 agrees at 9 bases. This CDR3 comprises 15 residues. Germline assignment: CDR1 SEHNR and CDR2 FQNEAQ (reference sequence). V was clipped by 3 bases and J by 4 bases; unmatched bases: 7. The DNA of the CDR3 is TGTGCCAGCAGCTTCACAGGGGGCGCGATGTACGAGCAGTACTTC. As protein: CASSFTGGAMYEQYF. Drawing the rest from reference TRBV7-9 and TRBJ2-7, the complete variable domain is DTGVSQNPRHKITKRGQNVTFRCDPISEHNRLYWYRQTLGQGPEFLTYFQNEAQLEKSRLLSDRFSAERPKGSFSTLEIQRTEQGDSAMYLCASSFTGGAMYEQYFGPGTRLTVT.

This clonotype was counted ten times or more. The V and J genes are TRBV7-3 and TRBJ2-5; TRBD2 matches 10 bases. Germline values: CDR1 SGHTA, CDR2 FQGTGA. This CDR3 is built from 16 residues. With V trimmed by 1 base and J by 4 bases, 6 bases remained unmatched. CDR3 loop: CASSLNPSGRGETQYF. The CDR3 DNA is TGTGCCAGCAGCTTAAATCCTAGCGGGAGAGGAGAGACCCAGTACTTC.

In this sample, this clonotype turned up many times. V gene TRBV9 combines with J gene TRBJ2-7, with D possibly matching TRBD1 (6 bases). The CDR3 extends over 15 amino acids. Per germline, CDR1 SGDLS and CDR2 YYNGEE. V dropped 4 bases and J dropped 2 bases, with 16 bases sitting between them. The CDR3: CASSPRTASTYEQYF. The CDR3 coding sequence is TGTGCCAGCAGCCCGCGGACAGCTAGTACCTACGAGCAGTACTTC.